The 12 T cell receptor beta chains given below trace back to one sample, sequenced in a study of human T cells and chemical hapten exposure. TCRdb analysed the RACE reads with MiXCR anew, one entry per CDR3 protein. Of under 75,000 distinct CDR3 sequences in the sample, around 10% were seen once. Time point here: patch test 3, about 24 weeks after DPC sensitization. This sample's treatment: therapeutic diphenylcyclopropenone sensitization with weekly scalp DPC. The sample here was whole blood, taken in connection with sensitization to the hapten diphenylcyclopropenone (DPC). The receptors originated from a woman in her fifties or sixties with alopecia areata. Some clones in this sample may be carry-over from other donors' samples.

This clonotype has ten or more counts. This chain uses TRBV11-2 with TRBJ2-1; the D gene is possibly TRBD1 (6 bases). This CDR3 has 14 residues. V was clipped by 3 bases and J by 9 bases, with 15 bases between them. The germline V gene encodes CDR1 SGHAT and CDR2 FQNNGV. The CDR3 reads CASSFQHRAGEQFF. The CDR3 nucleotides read TGTGCCAGCAGCTTCCAACACAGGGCGGGTGAGCAGTTCTTC.

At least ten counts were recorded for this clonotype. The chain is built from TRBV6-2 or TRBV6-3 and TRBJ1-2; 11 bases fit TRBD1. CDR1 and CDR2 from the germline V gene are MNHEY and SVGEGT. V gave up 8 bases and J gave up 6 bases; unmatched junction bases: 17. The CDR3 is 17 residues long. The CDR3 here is CASSTGTGGQAADGYTF. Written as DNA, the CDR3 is TGTGCCAGCTCAACCGGGACAGGGGGTCAAGCGGCGGATGGCTACACCTTC.

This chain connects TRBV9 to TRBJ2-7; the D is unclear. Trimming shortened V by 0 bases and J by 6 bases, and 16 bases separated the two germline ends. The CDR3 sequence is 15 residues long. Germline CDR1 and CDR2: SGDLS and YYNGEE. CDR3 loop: CASSVVLWTPPEQYF. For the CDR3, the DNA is TGTGCCAGCAGCGTAGTCCTCTGGACCCCACCCGAGCAGTACTTC.

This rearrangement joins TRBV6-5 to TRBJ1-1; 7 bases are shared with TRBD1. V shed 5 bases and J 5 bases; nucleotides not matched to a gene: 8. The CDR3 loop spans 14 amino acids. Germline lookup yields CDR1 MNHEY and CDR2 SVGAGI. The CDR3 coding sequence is TGTGCCAGCAGTCTCGACAGGGTTCGGACTGAAGCTTTCTTT. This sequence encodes CASSLDRVRTEAFF.

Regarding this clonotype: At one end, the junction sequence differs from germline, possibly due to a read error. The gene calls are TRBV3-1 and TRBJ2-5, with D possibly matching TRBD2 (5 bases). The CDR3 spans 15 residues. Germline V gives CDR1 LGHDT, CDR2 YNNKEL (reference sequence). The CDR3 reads CTSSRLQGLGETQYF. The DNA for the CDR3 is TGTACCAGCAGCCGACTTCAAGGACTCGGAGAGACCCAGTACTTC.

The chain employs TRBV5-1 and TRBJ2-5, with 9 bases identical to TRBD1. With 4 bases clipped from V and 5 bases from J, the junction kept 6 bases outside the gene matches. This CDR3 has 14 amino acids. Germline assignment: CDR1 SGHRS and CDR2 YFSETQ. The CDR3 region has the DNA TGCGCCAGCAGCGGAGGAGGACAGGGGGAGACCCAGTACTTC. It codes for CASSGGGQGETQYF.

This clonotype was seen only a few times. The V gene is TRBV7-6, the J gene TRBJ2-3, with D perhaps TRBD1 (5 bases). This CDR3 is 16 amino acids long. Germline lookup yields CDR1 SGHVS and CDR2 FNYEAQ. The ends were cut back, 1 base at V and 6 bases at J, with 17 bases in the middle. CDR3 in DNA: TGTGCCAGCAGCTTAGTATCCTCCATCTCAGGGGATACGCAGTATTTT. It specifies CASSLVSSISGDTQYF.

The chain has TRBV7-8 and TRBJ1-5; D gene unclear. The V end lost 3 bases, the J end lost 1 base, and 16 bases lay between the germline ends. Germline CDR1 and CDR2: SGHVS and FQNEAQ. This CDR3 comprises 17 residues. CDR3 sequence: CASSLMGAGLSNQPQHF. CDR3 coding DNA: TGTGCCAGCAGCTTGATGGGCGCGGGCTTAAGCAATCAGCCCCAGCATTTT. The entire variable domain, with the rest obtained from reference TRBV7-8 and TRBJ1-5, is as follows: GAGVSQSPRYKVAKRGQDVALRCDPISGHVSLFWYQQALGQGPEFLTYFQNEAQLDKSGLPSDRFFAERPEGSVSTLKIQRTQQEDSAVYLCASSLMGAGLSNQPQHFGDGTRLSIL.

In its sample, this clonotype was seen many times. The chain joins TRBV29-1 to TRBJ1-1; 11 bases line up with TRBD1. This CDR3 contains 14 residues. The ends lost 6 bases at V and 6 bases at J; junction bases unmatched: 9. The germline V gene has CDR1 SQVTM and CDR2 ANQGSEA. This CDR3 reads CSVARRDRGAEAFF. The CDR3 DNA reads TGCAGCGTAGCACGTCGGGACAGGGGGGCTGAAGCTTTCTTT.

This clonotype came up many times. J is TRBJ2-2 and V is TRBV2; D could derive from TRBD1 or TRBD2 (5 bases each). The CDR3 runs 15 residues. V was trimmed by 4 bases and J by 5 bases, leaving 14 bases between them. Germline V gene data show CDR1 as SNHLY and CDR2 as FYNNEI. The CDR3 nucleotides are TGTGCCAGCAGTGGCCAGGGAGTAGGGACCGGGGAGCTGTTTTTT. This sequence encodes CASSGQGVGTGELFF.

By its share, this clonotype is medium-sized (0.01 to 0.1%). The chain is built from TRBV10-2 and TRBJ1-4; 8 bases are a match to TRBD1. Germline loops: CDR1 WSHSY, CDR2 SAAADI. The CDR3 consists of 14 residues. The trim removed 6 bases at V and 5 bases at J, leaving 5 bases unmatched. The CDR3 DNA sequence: TGCGCCAGCAGGACGGGACAGGACAATGAAAAACTGTTTTTT. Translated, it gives CASRTGQDNEKLFF.

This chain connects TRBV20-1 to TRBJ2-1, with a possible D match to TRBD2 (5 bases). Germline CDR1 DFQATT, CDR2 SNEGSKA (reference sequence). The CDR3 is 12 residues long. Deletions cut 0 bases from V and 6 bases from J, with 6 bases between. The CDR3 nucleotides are TGCAGTGCTAGAGATCGGGGCAATGAGCAGTTCTTC. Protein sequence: CSARDRGNEQFF.